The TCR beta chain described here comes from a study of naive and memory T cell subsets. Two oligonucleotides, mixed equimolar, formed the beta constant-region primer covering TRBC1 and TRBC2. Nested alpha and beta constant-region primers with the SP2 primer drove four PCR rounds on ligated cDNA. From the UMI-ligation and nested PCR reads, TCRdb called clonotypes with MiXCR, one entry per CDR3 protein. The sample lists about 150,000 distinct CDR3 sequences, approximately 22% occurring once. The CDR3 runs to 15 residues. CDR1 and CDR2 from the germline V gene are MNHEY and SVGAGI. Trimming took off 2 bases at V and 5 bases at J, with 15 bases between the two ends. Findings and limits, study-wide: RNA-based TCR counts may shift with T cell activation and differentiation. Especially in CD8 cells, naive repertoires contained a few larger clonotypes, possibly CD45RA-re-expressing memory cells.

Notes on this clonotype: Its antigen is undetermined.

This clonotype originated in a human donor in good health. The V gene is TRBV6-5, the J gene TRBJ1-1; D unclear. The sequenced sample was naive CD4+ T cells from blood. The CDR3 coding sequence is TGTGCCAGCAGTTACATCGGAGTCCGTGGTACTGAAGCTTTCTTT. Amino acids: CASSYIGVRGTEAFF.